The subject of this entry is one T cell receptor beta chain. The data were taken from a study of shared clonotypes between healthy human individuals. At the deep level, the assay was run. Researchers divided each subset's genomic DNA evenly across several immunoSEQ plates. Measured with immunoSEQ multiplex PCR; TCRdb has only the in-frame clones, and not every one. The sample holds some 630,000 clones, around 72% seen once. The germline V gene has CDR1 SGHTA and CDR2 FQGNSA. The V end was cut by 5 bases, the J end by 4 bases, with 16 bases between. This CDR3 is built from 15 residues. The receptor comes from a woman in her thirties in good health. The sample consisted of memory CD4+ T cells sorted from blood. Subset meaning: CD45RA-negative fraction. V usage is TRBV7-2 and J usage is TRBJ2-3; unclear D gene. The CDR3 region has the DNA TGTGCCAGCAGCCCTAATACTTTAGCCCCAGATACGCAGTATTTT. This codes for CASSPNTLAPDTQYF.